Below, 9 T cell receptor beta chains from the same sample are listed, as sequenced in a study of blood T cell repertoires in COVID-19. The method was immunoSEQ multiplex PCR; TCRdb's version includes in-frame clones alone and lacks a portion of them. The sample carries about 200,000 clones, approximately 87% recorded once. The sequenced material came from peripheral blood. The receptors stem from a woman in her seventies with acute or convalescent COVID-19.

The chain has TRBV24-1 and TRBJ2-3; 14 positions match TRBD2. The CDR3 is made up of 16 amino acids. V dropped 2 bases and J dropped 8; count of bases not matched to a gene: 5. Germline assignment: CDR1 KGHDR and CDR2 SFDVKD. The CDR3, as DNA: TGTGCCACCAGTGATTCTAGGACTAGCGGGGGGCTTACGCAGTATTTT. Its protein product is CATSDSRTSGGLTQYF.

CDR3 DNA sequence: TGTGCCAGCAGCCAGGGGCTGAGGTATGGCTACACCTTC. The encoded protein is CASSQGLRYGYTF. The gene calls are TRBV12-3 or TRBV12-4 and TRBJ1-2, with D possibly TRBD1 on 6 matching bases. Trimming removed 6 bases at V and 5 bases at J, with 13 bases between. The CDR3 consists of 13 residues.

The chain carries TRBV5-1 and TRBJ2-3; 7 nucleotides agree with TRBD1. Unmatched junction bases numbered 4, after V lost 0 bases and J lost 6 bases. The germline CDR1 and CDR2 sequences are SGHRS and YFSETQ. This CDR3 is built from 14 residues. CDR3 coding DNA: TGCGCCAGCAGCTTGGACAGGGGAGATGATACGCAGTATTTT. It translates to CASSLDRGDDTQYF.

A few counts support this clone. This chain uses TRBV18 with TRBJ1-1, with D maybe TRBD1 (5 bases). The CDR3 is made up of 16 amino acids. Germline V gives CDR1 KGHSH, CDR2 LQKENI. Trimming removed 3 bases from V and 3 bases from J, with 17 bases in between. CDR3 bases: TGTGCCAGCTCACCTAGACAAAGGGGCAGGGACACTGAAGCTTTCTTT. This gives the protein CASSPRQRGRDTEAFF.

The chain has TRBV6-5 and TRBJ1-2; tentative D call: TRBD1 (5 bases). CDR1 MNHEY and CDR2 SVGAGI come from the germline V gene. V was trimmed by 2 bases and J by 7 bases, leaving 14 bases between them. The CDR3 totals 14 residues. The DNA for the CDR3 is TGTGCCAGCAGTTACAGGGGTGGCTCCTCTGGCTACACCTTC. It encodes CASSYRGGSSGYTF.

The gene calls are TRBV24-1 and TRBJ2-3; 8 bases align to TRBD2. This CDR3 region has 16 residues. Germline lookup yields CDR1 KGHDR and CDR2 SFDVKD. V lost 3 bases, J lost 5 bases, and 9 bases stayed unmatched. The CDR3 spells CATSDRKAGDKDTQYF. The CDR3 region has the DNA TGTGCCACCAGTGATCGAAAAGCGGGAGACAAAGATACGCAGTATTTT.

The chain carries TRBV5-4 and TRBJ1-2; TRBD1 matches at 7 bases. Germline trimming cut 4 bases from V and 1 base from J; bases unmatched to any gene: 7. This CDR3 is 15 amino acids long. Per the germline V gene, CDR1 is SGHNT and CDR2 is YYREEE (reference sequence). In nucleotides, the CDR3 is TGTGCCAGCAGCATTCAACAGGGGATTAACTATGGCTACACCTTC. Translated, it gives CASSIQQGINYGYTF. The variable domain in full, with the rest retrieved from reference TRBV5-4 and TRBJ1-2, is ETGVTQSPTHLIKTRGQQVTLRCSSQSGHNTVSWYQQALGQGPQFIFQYYREEENGRGNFPPRFSGLQFPNYSSELNVNALELDDSALYLCASSIQQGINYGYTFGSGTRLTVV.

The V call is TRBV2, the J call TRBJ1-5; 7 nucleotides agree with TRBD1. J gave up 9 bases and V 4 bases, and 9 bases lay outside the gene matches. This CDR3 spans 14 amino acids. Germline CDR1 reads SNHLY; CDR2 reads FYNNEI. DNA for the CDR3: TGTGCCAGCAGTGGGGACAGTCTTGTAGGGCCCCAGCATTTT. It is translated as CASSGDSLVGPQHF.

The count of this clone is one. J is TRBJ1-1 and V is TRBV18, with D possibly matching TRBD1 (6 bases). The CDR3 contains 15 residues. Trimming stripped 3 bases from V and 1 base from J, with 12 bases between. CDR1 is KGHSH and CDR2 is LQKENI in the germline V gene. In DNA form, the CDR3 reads TGTGCCAGCTCACCTCGACAGGATCCGAACACTGAAGCTTTCTTT. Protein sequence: CASSPRQDPNTEAFF. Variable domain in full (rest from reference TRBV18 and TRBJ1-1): NAGVMQNPRHLVRRRGQEARLRCSPMKGHSHVYWYRQLPEEGLKFMVYLQKENIIDESGMPKERFSAEFPKEGPSILRIQQVVRGDSAAYFCASSPRQDPNTEAFFGQGTRLTVV.